This TCR beta chain was sequenced in a study of OX40 agonist ivuxolimab in advanced cancers. About the study: An anti-OX40 (CD134) antibody with agonistic activity, ivuxolimab, was administered to patients.

The CDR3 is 15 residues long. The germline V gene encodes CDR1 SGHRS and CDR2 YFSETQ. V dropped 4 bases and J dropped 0; count of bases not matched to a gene: 5. Anyone with autoimmune disease history or systemic immunosuppression was excluded. Sequenced by immunoSEQ multiplex PCR; TCRdb stores in-frame clones only, minus some. This sample has approximately 68,000 clones, with about four fifths found just once. The sample was CD4+ or CD8+ T cells sorted from blood, taken in a trial of the OX40 agonist ivuxolimab. This clonotype originated in an adult with an advanced solid tumor such as melanoma, head and neck, liver or kidney cancer. The J gene is TRBJ1-1, the V gene TRBV5-1, with 8 bases aligning to TRBD1. The CDR3 DNA sequence: TGCGCCAGCAGCCCGACGACAGGGGTGAACACTGAAGCTTTCTTT. Translation: CASSPTTGVNTEAFF.